This entry features one T cell receptor (beta chain) sequence. The CDR3 contains 13 residues. V was clipped by 9 bases and J by 1 base; unmatched bases: 3. This record comes from a study of blood T cell repertoires in COVID-19. Study-level background: Italy, Spain and the United States were the sources of the convalescent and acute COVID-19 samples.

The repertoire was sequenced with immunoSEQ multiplex PCR; TCRdb's copy has only in-frame clones and lacks some. The sample yields about 220,000 clones, roughly 84% seen once. V usage is TRBV12-3 or TRBV12-4 and J usage is TRBJ2-3; 8 bases are shared with TRBD2. Sequencing was done on a sample of peripheral blood. This clonotype originated in a woman aged 80 or over with acute or convalescent COVID-19. The CDR3 DNA reads as TGTGCCAGTGAACTAGCGGGCACAGATACGCAGTATTTT. Its translation: CASELAGTDTQYF.